In this sample, the clone carrying this T cell receptor (beta chain) turned up a few times. Its antigen remains unknown. These data are taken from a study of cytomegalovirus exposure and HLA in healthy donors. The overall study: As an earlier analysis found, around 200 million T cells yielded about 120 million unique TCR beta sequences. Whole-study findings and limits: The authors considered a cluster of highly shared sequence variants likely to be a sequencing artifact. Previous analysis showed most TCR beta V segments were productive about 87% or about 30% of the time. High specificity and sensitivity for cytomegalovirus status were reported for the classifier.

The ends were cut back, 7 bases at V and 6 bases at J, with 13 bases in the middle. The CDR3 runs 14 residues. Germline V lookup: CDR1 SNHLY, CDR2 FYNNEI. Primers included in the PCR were 60 Vbeta and 13 Jbeta primers. Repertoires were generated with immunoSEQ multiplex PCR, while TCRdb's copy carries only in-frame clones and drops some. The data contain roughly 200,000 clones, 70% to 85% of them singletons. The chain joins TRBV2 to TRBJ1-6; D ambiguous. The source is a middle-aged woman in good health and CMV-seronegative. Material: PBMCs. CDR3 sequence reads: CASTLSSPNSPLHF. The CDR3 bases are TGTGCCAGCACCCTCTCGAGCCCTAATTCACCCCTCCACTTT.